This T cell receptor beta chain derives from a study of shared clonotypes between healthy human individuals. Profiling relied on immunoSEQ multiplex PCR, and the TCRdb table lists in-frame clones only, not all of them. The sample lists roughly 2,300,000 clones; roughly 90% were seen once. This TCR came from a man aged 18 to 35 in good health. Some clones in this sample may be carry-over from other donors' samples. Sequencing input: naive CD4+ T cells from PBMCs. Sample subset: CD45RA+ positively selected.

This CDR3 is CASSKLRGRGNPSYEQYF. In DNA, the CDR3 is TGTGCCAGCAGCAAATTGAGGGGTCGGGGTAACCCTTCCTACGAGCAGTACTTC. The chain combines TRBV21-1 with TRBJ2-7. TRBV21-1 is shown as a pseudogene. The CDR3 is 18 amino acids.